This entry features one T cell receptor beta chain sequence. Its cognate antigen is unknown. TCRdb re-derived calls from the 5' RACE reads in MiXCR, one entry per CDR3 protein. The repertoire has 400,000 to 500,000 distinct CDR3 sequences, roughly a quarter of them found once; the top ten carry 8.8%. This specimen belongs to a study of T-cell memory formation after mild COVID-19. Study-wide background: TCR clusters largely stayed donor specific.

Trimming cost V 0 bases and J 6 bases, with 10 bases left between them. CDR1 and CDR2 (germline): SGDLS, YYNGEE. The CDR3 is 13 residues long. Study outcomes and limitations: From day 15 to 85, contracting clones were balanced between CD4 and CD8, whereas later expanders leaned toward CD4+.

The source material was PBMCs or a T cell subset sorted from them (not recorded which). The clonotype originates from an adult woman who had mild COVID-19 (a few samples of this study predate the infection). Cell type and time point are not known. The chain uses TRBV9 and TRBJ2-7; D is possibly TRBD1 (5 bases). The CDR3 sequence is CASSVGQGAEQYF. DNA of the CDR3: TGTGCCAGCAGCGTAGGTCAAGGGGCCGAGCAGTACTTC.